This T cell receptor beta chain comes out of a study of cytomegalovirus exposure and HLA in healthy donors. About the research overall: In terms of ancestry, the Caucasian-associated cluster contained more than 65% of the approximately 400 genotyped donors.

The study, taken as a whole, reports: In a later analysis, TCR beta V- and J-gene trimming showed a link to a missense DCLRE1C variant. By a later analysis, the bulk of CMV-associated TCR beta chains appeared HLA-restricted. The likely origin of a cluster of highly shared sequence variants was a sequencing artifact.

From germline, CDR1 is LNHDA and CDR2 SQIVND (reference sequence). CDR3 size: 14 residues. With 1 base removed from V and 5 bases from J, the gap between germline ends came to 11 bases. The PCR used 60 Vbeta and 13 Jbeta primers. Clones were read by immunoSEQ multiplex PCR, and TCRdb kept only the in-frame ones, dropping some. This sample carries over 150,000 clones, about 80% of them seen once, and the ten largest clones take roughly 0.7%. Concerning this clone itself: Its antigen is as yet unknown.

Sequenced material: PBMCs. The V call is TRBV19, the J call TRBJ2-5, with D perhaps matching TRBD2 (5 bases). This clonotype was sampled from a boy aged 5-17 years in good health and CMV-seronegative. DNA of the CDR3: TGTGCCAGTAGTATAGCCCTAGCCCCGGAGACCCAGTACTTC. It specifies CASSIALAPETQYF.